Presented here are 7 T cell receptor beta chains from one specimen sequenced in a study of cytomegalovirus exposure and HLA in healthy donors. Vbeta (60) and Jbeta (13) primers were used in the PCR. Clones were read by immunoSEQ multiplex PCR, and TCRdb kept only the in-frame ones, dropping some. Here the sample spans approximately 150,000 clones, roughly 80% being singletons. Input material: PBMCs. All receptors come from a man between 40 and 49 years old in good health and CMV-seropositive.

This clone was picked up one time. The chain has TRBV18 and TRBJ2-3, with D possibly being TRBD1 (5 bases). V was pared by 9 bases and J by 4 bases, with 17 bases between. The CDR3 loop spans 14 amino acids. Germline CDR1 is KGHSH and CDR2 is LQKENI. The CDR3 DNA is TGTGCCAGTACCCTGGGCAGGGTAGCAGATACGCAGTATTTT. Amino acids: CASTLGRVADTQYF.

This clone was detected a few times. J is TRBJ2-3 and V is TRBV6-1, with TRBD1 matching over 8 bases. The CDR3 length is 15 residues. Germline V gene data show CDR1 as MNHNS and CDR2 as SASEGT. V lost 4 bases to trimming and J lost 6 bases; unmatched junction nucleotides: 9. The CDR3 is CASSAIPHRGDTQYF. In nucleotides, the CDR3 is TGTGCCAGCAGTGCCATTCCTCACAGGGGGGATACGCAGTATTTT.

This chain joins TRBV18 and TRBJ2-5, with 9 bases lining up with TRBD1. This CDR3 has 15 amino acids. Germline V gene data show CDR1 as KGHSH and CDR2 as LQKENI. Unmatched junction bases numbered 6, after V lost 3 bases and J lost 4 bases. The CDR3 is CASSPPGQGGETQYF. CDR3 coding DNA: TGTGCCAGCTCACCCCCGGGACAGGGAGGAGAGACCCAGTACTTC.

The table lists this clone with a count of one. The V and J genes are TRBV7-9 and TRBJ2-5; tentative D call: TRBD2 (6 bases). V was clipped by 1 base and J by 3 bases, with 18 bases between them. Germline CDR1 and CDR2: SEHNR and FQNEAQ (reference sequence). The CDR3 is 17 residues long. The chain's CDR3 is CASSLVGGGMKKETQYF. DNA of the CDR3: TGTGCCAGCAGCTTAGTTGGTGGCGGGATGAAAAAAGAGACCCAGTACTTC.

The J gene is TRBJ2-3, the V gene TRBV5-1; TRBD2 matches at 8 bases. Germline lookup yields CDR1 SGHRS and CDR2 YFSETQ. Unmatched junction bases numbered 5, after V lost 0 bases and J lost 2 bases. This CDR3 has 16 residues. The CDR3 loop reads CASSLVAGGTTDTQYF. The CDR3 region has the DNA TGCGCCAGCAGCTTGGTGGCGGGAGGTACCACAGATACGCAGTATTTT.

This sequence joins TRBV7-8 and TRBJ2-7, with 7 positions matching TRBD1. Germline V CDR1 and CDR2: SGHVS, FQNEAQ. Unmatched junction bases numbered 10, after V lost 6 bases and J lost 2 bases. The CDR3 covers 15 residues. This chain's CDR3 is CASSYQGVGTYEQYF. The CDR3 DNA reads as TGTGCCAGCAGTTACCAGGGGGTCGGAACCTACGAGCAGTACTTC. The whole variable domain, remainder taken from reference TRBV7-8 and TRBJ2-7, is GAGVSQSPRYKVAKRGQDVALRCDPISGHVSLFWYQQALGQGPEFLTYFQNEAQLDKSGLPSDRFFAERPEGSVSTLKIQRTQQEDSAVYLCASSYQGVGTYEQYFGPGTRLTVT.

The table lists this clone with a count of one. For the CDR3, the DNA is TGTGCCAGCAGCTTAGCGGTAGTCACTTCTATGAACACTGAAGCTTTCTTT. The encoded protein is CASSLAVVTSMNTEAFF. The chain employs TRBV7-8 and TRBJ1-1; no clear D. Germline V CDR1 and CDR2: SGHVS, FQNEAQ. This CDR3 has 17 amino acids. V was clipped by 0 bases and J by 0 bases, with 14 bases between them.